A selection of T cell receptor beta chains follows, all from one sample in a study of CD8 T cells in Susac syndrome. TCRdb reprocessed the immunoSEQ multiplex PCR reads with MiXCR, giving one entry per CDR3 protein. The table lists around 190,000 distinct CDR3 sequences, 94% of them singletons. Material: CD4+ T cells from PBMCs. Source of these receptors: a human donor with Susac syndrome. The CDR3 runs from the conserved cysteine through the conserved F or W. A D gene is named only where the DNA matches it firmly. Size tells how often a clone was seen (once, few, many) or the class of an expanded clone, and some rows leave it out.

TRBV9	TRBD1	NA	TRBJ2-7	TGTGCCAGCAGTGAGACAGGGTTCGAGCAGTACTTC	CASSETGFEQYF
TRBV4-3	NA	NA	TRBJ2-7	TGCGCCAGCAGCCAAGCCCCGGTAGGCTCCTACGAGCAGTACTTC	CASSQAPVGSYEQYF
TRBV11-2	TRBD1	NA	TRBJ2-3	TGTGCCAGCAGCTTTACCCGGACAGGGGGCACAGATACGCAGTATTTT	CASSFTRTGGTDTQYF
TRBV5-1	TRBD2	NA	TRBJ2-5	TGCGCCAGCAGCTTCCTAGCGGGGAAGGAAGAGACCCAGTACTTC	CASSFLAGKEETQYF
TRBV20-1	TRBD2	once	TRBJ2-1	TGCAGTGCTAGACGACTAGCGGGGTGGAATGAGCAGTTCTTC	CSARRLAGWNEQFF
TRBV7-3	NA	NA	TRBJ2-3	TGTGCCAGCAGCCCGGGCCTAACCCGCACAGATACGCAGTATTTT	CASSPGLTRTDTQYF
TRBV7-2	TRBD2	NA	TRBJ2-3	TGTGCCAGCAGCGGCAGCGGGGGGCGGGATACGCAGTATTTT	CASSGSGGRDTQYF
TRBV5-1	NA	NA	TRBJ1-1	TGCGCCAGCAACCCACGGGGACTTCGCACTGAAGCTTTCTTT	CASNPRGLRTEAFF
TRBV30	NA	NA	TRBJ1-1	TGTGCCTGGAGTGAGGACCGGTTCAAGAACACTGAAGCTTTCTTT	CAWSEDRFKNTEAFF
TRBV6-2/TRBV6-3	NA	once	TRBJ1-6	TGTGCCAGCAGTTATGGAGACTCACCCCTCCACTTT	CASSYGDSPLHF
TRBV7-9	TRBD1	NA	TRBJ1-2	TGTGCCAGCAGCTCTGGGGACAGGCAATCCTATGGCTACACCTTC	CASSSGDRQSYGYTF
TRBV7-2	NA	NA	TRBJ2-6	TGTGCCAGCAGCTACGGAAGGGGGAGTGGGGCCAACGTCCTGACTTTC	CASSYGRGSGANVLTF
TRBV7-9	NA	NA	TRBJ2-1	TGTGCCAGCAGCGTGACAGCGAGCTCCTACAATGAGCAGTTCTTC	CASSVTASSYNEQFF
TRBV3-1	TRBD1	NA	TRBJ1-4	TGTGCCAGCAGCCCACGGGACAGATCTAATGAAAAACTGTTTTTT	CASSPRDRSNEKLFF
TRBV19	NA	NA	TRBJ2-6	TGTGCCAGTACTCCTTTGGGGGCCGGGGCCAACGTCCTGACTTTC	CASTPLGAGANVLTF
TRBV5-5	NA	NA	TRBJ2-1	TGTGCCAGCAGCTTGCTAGTACTCAATGAGCAGTTCTTC	CASSLLVLNEQFF
TRBV20-1	NA	NA	TRBJ1-4	TGCAGTGCTGGCGGGGCAGGGCTAGGAGAAAAACTGTTTTTT	CSAGGAGLGEKLFF
TRBV11-2	NA	once	TRBJ1-1	TGTGCCAGCAGCTTAAGCAATGGGCTTGAAGCTTTCTTT	CASSLSNGLEAFF
TRBV5-5	NA	NA	TRBJ2-7	TGTGCCAGCAGCTCGCCAGGGTCCTACGAGCAGTACTTC	CASSSPGSYEQYF
TRBV4-3	TRBD2	NA	TRBJ2-7	TGCGCCAGCAGCCACCGGACTAGCGACGAGCAGTACTTC	CASSHRTSDEQYF
TRBV6-6	TRBD1	NA	TRBJ2-5	TGTGCCAGCAGTTACACAGGGACAGAACAGACCCAGTACTTC	CASSYTGTEQTQYF
TRBV20-1	TRBD1	NA	TRBJ1-4	TGCAGTGCCAGACAGGGGCCTAATGAAAAACTGTTTTTT	CSARQGPNEKLFF
TRBV15	NA	NA	TRBJ2-1	TGTGCCACCAGCCCCCGGGGGTCGAGCTCCTACAATGAGCAGTTCTTC	CATSPRGSSSYNEQFF
TRBV5-6	NA	NA	TRBJ1-1	TGTGCCAGCAGTCCTGCGTATGAGCCCCAAGGGCGTGACACTGAAGCTTTCTTT	CASSPAYEPQGRDTEAFF
TRBV15	NA	NA	TRBJ1-6	TGTGCCACCAGCAGAGACTTGTTGGCAGTGCAGGGGTCACCCCTCCACTTT	CATSRDLLAVQGSPLHF
TRBV5-1	NA	NA	TRBJ1-1	TGCGCCAGCAGCCCCTCGGGACGTACTGAAGCTTTCTTT	CASSPSGRTEAFF
TRBV24-1	NA	NA	TRBJ2-7	TGTGCCACCAGTTCGGGCTACGAGCAGTACTTC	CATSSGYEQYF
TRBV20-1	NA	NA	TRBJ1-3	TGCAGTGCCAGTCAGGGCGGATCCACCTTGTCTGGAAACACCATATATTTT	CSASQGGSTLSGNTIYF
TRBV3-1	NA	NA	TRBJ1-2	TGTGCCAGCAGTCTAGGTAGGCCTTCGGTTGGCTACACCTTC	CASSLGRPSVGYTF
TRBV5-6	NA	NA	TRBJ2-4	TGTGCCAGCAGCTTGGGTGACGGAAAGGGCCAGTACTTC	CASSLGDGKGQYF
TRBV11-2	NA	NA	TRBJ1-2	TGTGCCAGCAGCTTAGGGCGGTCGGCAGGGAACTATGGCTACACCTTC	CASSLGRSAGNYGYTF
TRBV6-6	TRBD1	NA	TRBJ2-5	TGTGCCAGCAGGCGCAGGGGGTCGGGCCAAGAGACCCAGTACTTC	CASRRRGSGQETQYF
TRBV7-2	TRBD1	NA	TRBJ1-2	TGTGCCAGCCGACCGGGACAGAACTATGGCTACACCTTC	CASRPGQNYGYTF
TRBV5-1	NA	once	TRBJ1-4	TGCGCCAGCAGCTTTGATGCTGTTAATGAAAAACTGTTTTTT	CASSFDAVNEKLFF
TRBV5-1	NA	NA	TRBJ2-2	TGCGCCAGCAGCTCTACAGGGCTCACCGGGGAGCTGTTTTTT	CASSSTGLTGELFF
TRBV6-5	NA	NA	TRBJ2-3	TGTGCCAGCAGCCCGCGTGCGCTGACAGATACGCAGTATTTT	CASSPRALTDTQYF
TRBV14	NA	NA	TRBJ2-5	TGTGCCAGCAGCCAAGATCTAGTGGGGACCCAGTACTTC	CASSQDLVGTQYF
TRBV5-1	NA	NA	TRBJ2-7	TGCGCCAGCAGCTTGGAGACCGCAGGGGAGCAGTACTTC	CASSLETAGEQYF
TRBV12-3/TRBV12-4	NA	NA	TRBJ2-5	TGTGCCAGCAGTTCCGAGCGGAACCAAGAGACCCAGTACTTC	CASSSERNQETQYF
TRBV14	TRBD1	NA	TRBJ2-1	TGTGCCAGCAGCCTCACAGGGGGCGTAAGGTCCTACAATGAGCAGTTCTTC	CASSLTGGVRSYNEQFF